This TCR beta chain was recovered during a study of T cells in Graves' hyperthyroidism and ophthalmopathy. This sample holds PBMCs from 10 ml fresh peripheral blood. The germline V gene has CDR1 MNHNS and CDR2 SASEGT. The CDR3 totals 13 residues. V gave up 8 bases and J gave up 6 bases, with 16 bases separating them. Study-level results: Ophthalmopathy prediction by the model preceded onset by a median about 6 months.

It was RNA transcripts that yielded the amplified TCR beta CDR3 regions. A set of HTBI primers served as the primers for a first-round RT-PCR of the TCR CDR3. One entry per CDR3 protein, called by TCRdb with MiXCR from the multiplex PCR reads. The sample includes about 840,000 distinct CDR3 sequences, 38% seen only once; the top ten take around 10%. A remark on this clonotype: Its antigen is undetermined.

This sequence was found in a man younger than 35 with Graves' hyperthyroidism. Sequencing used blood. The chain is built from TRBV6-1 and TRBJ1-2; D is possibly TRBD1 (6 bases). CDR3 amino acids: CASGGSGANGYTF. Written as DNA, the CDR3 is TGTGCCAGCGGTGGATCGGGGGCCAATGGCTACACCTTC.